This TCR beta chain was captured in a study of blood T cell repertoires in COVID-19. The germline V and J ends were trimmed by 5 bases and 2 bases, with 8 bases remaining between them. The V gene's germline CDR1 is MDHEN and CDR2 SYDVKM. The CDR3 consists of 13 residues. Only in-frame clones appear in the TCRdb table, and some are missing; sequencing was by immunoSEQ multiplex PCR. There are around 400,000 clones in the sample; more than 80% occur only once, and around 1.3% lies in the top ten. The sequence was obtained from a man aged 35 to 55 with acute or convalescent COVID-19. The rearrangement uses TRBV28 and TRBJ2-3, with D perhaps TRBD2 (5 bases). The specimen was peripheral blood. CDR3 loop: CASSPDFTDTQYF. The DNA of the CDR3 is TGTGCCAGCAGTCCGGACTTCACAGATACGCAGTATTTT.